A selection of T cell receptor beta chains follows, all from one sample in a study of cytomegalovirus exposure and HLA in healthy donors. Using immunoSEQ multiplex PCR, the repertoire was profiled, and TCRdb retains in-frame clones only, with some absent. The sample carries approximately 120,000 clones, about 80% recorded once. The sequencing sample was made of PBMCs. These receptors were obtained from a woman in her forties or fifties in good health and CMV-seropositive. Each CDR3 is given with its conserved first and last residue. D genes are given only for firm matches. Expanded clones are given a class, and other clones once, few, many or no size at all.

V	J	size	D	DNA	CDR3
TRBV2	TRBJ2-2	NA	NA	TGTGCCAGCACCTTGGAAGCGGGCTCGAACACCGGGGAGCTGTTTTTT	CASTLEAGSNTGELFF
TRBV2	TRBJ2-7	NA	NA	TGTGCCAGCAGTGGGAGGGCAGCTCATTGGCAGTACTTC	CASSGRAAHWQYF
TRBV5-1	TRBJ2-2	NA	TRBD2	TGCGCCAGCAGCTTCAACCCGGGACTAGCGTCTCCCGGGGAGCTGTTTTTT	CASSFNPGLASPGELFF
TRBV14	TRBJ2-1	NA	NA	TGTGCCAGCAGAGTAGGTTCCGGGTACAATGAGCAGTTCTTC	CASRVGSGYNEQFF
TRBV2	TRBJ1-2	NA	NA	TGTGCCAGCAGTGAACCAGGACGGGGAAACTATGGCTACACCTTC	CASSEPGRGNYGYTF
TRBV9	TRBJ1-1	NA	NA	TGTGCCAGCAGCGTAGACAGGAACACTGAAGCTTTCTTT	CASSVDRNTEAFF
TRBV19	TRBJ1-2	NA	TRBD1	TGTGCCAGTAGTATCACAGGGGACGGCTACACCTTC	CASSITGDGYTF
TRBV5-1	TRBJ2-1	NA	NA	TGCGCCAGCAGCTTGGCCACAGTGCTCAATGAGCAGTTCTTC	CASSLATVLNEQFF
TRBV7-2	TRBJ1-2	NA	TRBD1	TGTGCCAGCAGCCCCCGACAGGGTAGCGGCTACACCTTC	CASSPRQGSGYTF
TRBV7-2	TRBJ2-5	NA	TRBD2	TGTGCCAGCAGCCTCACTAGCGGGGATGGGAAGACCCAGTACTTC	CASSLTSGDGKTQYF
TRBV5-1	TRBJ2-7	NA	TRBD1	TGCGCCAGCAGCGGGACAGGGGGATCCTACGAGCAGTACTTC	CASSGTGGSYEQYF
TRBV7-9	TRBJ2-3	NA	TRBD2	TGTTCCAGCAGCTCCCGACTAGCGGCGCGCACAGATACGCAGTATTTT	CSSSSRLAARTDTQYF
TRBV5-4	TRBJ2-3	NA	NA	TGTGCCAGCAGCTTGAGCAGTGGAACAGGTCCTAGCACAGATACGCAGTATTTT	CASSLSSGTGPSTDTQYF
TRBV9	TRBJ2-7	few	TRBD1	TGTGCCAGCAGCCCTGGCCCGGACAGGGTCTACGAGCAGTACTTC	CASSPGPDRVYEQYF
TRBV9	TRBJ2-3	NA	TRBD2	TGTGCCAGCAGCGAGAGCGGGGGCCCATCCTATTTT	CASSESGGPSYF
TRBV6-1	TRBJ1-5	once	NA	TGTGCCAGTTCTTTGATAAGCGGGGATCAGCCCCAGCATTTT	CASSLISGDQPQHF
TRBV4-1	TRBJ1-4	NA	TRBD1	TGCGCCAGCAGCGAGACAGGGCGGACTGAAAAACTGTTTTTT	CASSETGRTEKLFF
TRBV15	TRBJ1-3	few	TRBD1	TGTGCCACCAGCAGGACAGGGGCCGGAGGAAACACCATATATTTT	CATSRTGAGGNTIYF
TRBV11-2	TRBJ2-3	NA	NA	TGTGCCAGCAGCTTAGTAGGACACCGGGGGTACACAGATACGCAGTATTTT	CASSLVGHRGYTDTQYF
TRBV15	TRBJ2-2	NA	TRBD2	TGTGCCACCAGCAGAGATTCCCCTAGCGGAAACACCGGGGAGCTGTTTTTT	CATSRDSPSGNTGELFF
TRBV19	TRBJ2-5	NA	TRBD2	TGTGCCAGTAGTATATCCGGCGGACTAGCGGGAGTAAAGACCCAGTACTTC	CASSISGGLAGVKTQYF
TRBV5-4	TRBJ2-7	NA	TRBD2	TGTGCCAGCAGCTCGGGACTAGCGGCATACGAGCAGTACTTC	CASSSGLAAYEQYF
TRBV7-3	TRBJ2-1	NA	TRBD2	TGTGCCAGCAGCCCCGCGGGGCCTAGCGGGGGAGGTGAGCAGTTCTTC	CASSPAGPSGGGEQFF
TRBV5-6	TRBJ2-5	NA	NA	TGTGCCAGCAGCTGGACTGAGGGAGGAGAGACCCAGTACTTC	CASSWTEGGETQYF
TRBV7-3	TRBJ2-2	NA	TRBD1	TGTGCCAGCAGGAGACAGGGGAACACCGGGGAGCTGTTTTTT	CASRRQGNTGELFF